This entry concerns a single T cell receptor (beta chain). The data belong to a study of blood T cell repertoires in COVID-19. For the study at large: The United States, Italy and Spain were the sources of the acute and convalescent COVID-19 samples. Nucleic acid was either cDNA or gDNA, and it came from T cells, B-cell-depleted T cells, or PBMCs.

In the original processing: Quantification of nucleated cells was approximated via reference gene primer amplification. The protocol was immunoSEQ multiplex PCR, while the TCRdb copy is restricted to in-frame clones and leaves out a portion. V and J calls and clone size come straight from that table; D and trimming were deduced from the DNA. The sample has roughly 250,000 clones, around 83% seen once. Germline V gives CDR1 SGHRS, CDR2 YFSETQ. The J segment lost 2 bases and the V segment lost 3 bases, leaving 8 bases of the junction unmatched. The CDR3 has 15 amino acids. The source material was peripheral blood. V gene TRBV5-1 combines with J gene TRBJ2-7; 7 nucleotides align to TRBD1. The clonotype was recovered from a man in his forties with acute or convalescent COVID-19. Here the CDR3 reads CASSSNRGPPYEQYF. The CDR3 DNA reads as TGCGCCAGCAGCTCCAACAGGGGTCCCCCCTACGAGCAGTACTTC.